The present T cell receptor beta chain was sequenced within a study of OX40 agonist ivuxolimab in advanced cancers. Looking at the study overall: Earlier anti-PD-1, anti-PD-L1 or anti-CTLA-4 therapy was permitted; under 50% had received some.

Concerning this clone: What it binds is not known.

Sequenced by immunoSEQ multiplex PCR; TCRdb stores in-frame clones only, minus some. This repertoire shows fewer than 45,000 clones, 74% found once; its top ten account for around a sixth. CDR3 size: 13 residues. The V gene end was trimmed by 4 bases and the J gene end by 7 bases; junction bases not matched to a gene: 4. CDR1 and CDR2 (germline): MNHEY, SMNVEV (reference sequence). Findings and caveats of the study: Also showing low normalized T-cell clonal expansion were some of the nonresponders. Blood T cells, both CD4+ and CD8+, expanded clonally by week 6 at 0.1 to 3.0 mg/kg.

The TCR comes from an adult with an advanced solid tumor such as melanoma, head and neck, liver or kidney cancer. The source material was CD4+ or CD8+ T cells sorted from blood, sampled in a trial of the OX40 agonist ivuxolimab. The chain is built from TRBV27 and TRBJ1-2; TRBD1 matches 9 bases. The CDR3 DNA reads as TGTGCCAGCAGTTGGGGGACAGGGCTTGGCTACACCTTC. Translation: CASSWGTGLGYTF.